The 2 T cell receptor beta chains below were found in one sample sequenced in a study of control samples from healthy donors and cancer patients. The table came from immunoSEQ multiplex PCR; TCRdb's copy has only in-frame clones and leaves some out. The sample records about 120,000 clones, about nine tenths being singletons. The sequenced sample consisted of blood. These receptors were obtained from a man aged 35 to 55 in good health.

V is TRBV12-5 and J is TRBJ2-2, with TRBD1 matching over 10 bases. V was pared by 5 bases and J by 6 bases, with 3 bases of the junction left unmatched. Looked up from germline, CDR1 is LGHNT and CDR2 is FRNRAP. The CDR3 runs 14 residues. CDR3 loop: CASGTGQGAGELFF. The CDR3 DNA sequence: TGTGCTAGTGGTACCGGACAGGGGGCCGGGGAGCTGTTTTTT.

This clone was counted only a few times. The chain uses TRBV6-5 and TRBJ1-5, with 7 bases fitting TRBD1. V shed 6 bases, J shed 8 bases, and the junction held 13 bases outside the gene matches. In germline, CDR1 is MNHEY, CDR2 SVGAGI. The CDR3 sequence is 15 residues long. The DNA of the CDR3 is TGTGCCAGCAGACTAAACAGGGGCGGGACGGAGCCCCAGCATTTT. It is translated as CASRLNRGGTEPQHF.